The 18 T cell receptor beta chains presented below share a single source sample, sequenced in a study of blood T cell repertoires in COVID-19. Using immunoSEQ multiplex PCR, the repertoire was profiled, and TCRdb retains in-frame clones only, with some absent. Counted here are about 40,000 clones, about 86% occurring once; the ten biggest clones make up around 20%. The material sequenced was peripheral blood. Receptors originate from a man aged 45-65 years in a cohort sampled during active COVID-19.

V gene TRBV19 combines with J gene TRBJ1-1; 7 bases map to TRBD1. CDR1 is LNHDA and CDR2 is SQIVND in the germline V gene (reference sequence). The CDR3 loop spans 15 amino acids. Trimming removed 5 bases from V and 3 bases from J; junction bases left unmatched: 9. The CDR3 here is CASSDLTGIDTEAFF. DNA for the CDR3: TGTGCCAGTAGTGACCTGACAGGGATCGACACTGAAGCTTTCTTT.

This clone appeared once. The chain links TRBV27 to TRBJ2-1, with 14 bases fitting TRBD2. The CDR3 is made up of 15 amino acids. Germline CDR1 reads MNHEY; CDR2 reads SMNVEV (reference sequence). With 4 bases clipped from V and 6 bases from J, the junction kept 2 bases outside the gene matches. The CDR3 DNA sequence: TGTGCCAGCAGTTCTGGGACTAGCGGGAGCAATGAGCAGTTCTTC. Its translation is CASSSGTSGSNEQFF.

The V gene is TRBV15, the J gene TRBJ2-7; D is possibly TRBD1 (5 bases). The CDR3 covers 16 residues. V gave up 3 bases and J gave up 0 bases, with 15 bases separating them. Per germline, CDR1 LNHNV and CDR2 YYDKDF (reference sequence). DNA of the CDR3: TGTGCCACCAGCAGGGGGCATGGGGTGTTCTCCTACGAGCAGTACTTC. Encoded protein: CATSRGHGVFSYEQYF.

V is TRBV9 and J is TRBJ1-6; D perhaps matches TRBD1 (5 bases). Trimming cost V 3 bases and J 4 bases, with 20 bases left between them. The CDR3 has 18 residues. Germline V gene data show CDR1 as SGDLS and CDR2 as YYNGEE. The CDR3 DNA is TGTGCCAGCAGCGAACCGCGCTCGGGGGACCAATATAATTCACCCCTCCACTTT. Its translation: CASSEPRSGDQYNSPLHF.

This chain joins TRBV18 and TRBJ1-5; perhaps TRBD1 as D (6 bases). Germline lookup yields CDR1 KGHSH and CDR2 LQKENI. The CDR3 sequence is 16 residues long. V gave up 3 bases and J gave up 6 bases, with 18 bases separating them. CDR3 bases: TGTGCCAGCTCACCTTCGGGGGGGGCGGCTCGTCAGCCCCAGCATTTT. It encodes CASSPSGGAARQPQHF.

The rearrangement links TRBV27 to TRBJ2-1; 8 bases agree with TRBD2. The CDR3 has 13 amino acids. Losses at the gene ends were 3 bases for V and 10 bases for J; bases not matched to a gene: 5. In germline, CDR1 is MNHEY, CDR2 SMNVEV (reference sequence). CDR3 in amino acids: CASSFTSGGEQFF. DNA of the CDR3: TGTGCCAGCAGTTTCACGAGCGGGGGAGAGCAGTTCTTC.

The genes are TRBV10-2 and TRBJ2-3; D gene unclear. The CDR3 length is 11 residues. The V and J ends lost 8 bases and 4 bases respectively, with 7 bases between them. Germline values: CDR1 WSHSY, CDR2 SAAADI. The CDR3 here is CASGSADTQYF. Written as DNA, the CDR3 is TGCGCCAGCGGTTCAGCAGATACGCAGTATTTT.

The genes are TRBV5-4 and TRBJ2-2, with 8 bases matching TRBD2. Per the germline V gene, CDR1 is SGHNT and CDR2 is YYREEE (reference sequence). The CDR3 spans 18 residues. J gave up 0 bases and V 0 bases, and 7 bases lay outside the gene matches. The CDR3 loop reads CASSLGPGLVSNTGELFF. CDR3 sequence (DNA): TGTGCCAGCAGCTTGGGTCCGGGACTAGTCTCGAACACCGGGGAGCTGTTTTTT.

The CDR3 here is CASSFNRLTDTQYF. DNA for the CDR3: TGTGCCAGCAGTTTTAACAGGCTCACAGATACGCAGTATTTT. This rearrangement joins TRBV27 to TRBJ2-3; possible D gene TRBD1, 5 bases. This CDR3 contains 14 residues. Per the germline V gene, CDR1 is MNHEY and CDR2 is SMNVEV (reference sequence). Trimming took off 3 bases at V and 2 bases at J, with 9 bases between the two ends.

The chain combines TRBV7-9 with TRBJ1-2, with D possibly TRBD1 on 6 matching bases. The CDR3 covers 14 residues. In germline, CDR1 is SEHNR, CDR2 FQNEAQ (reference sequence). Trimming removed 6 bases at V and 7 bases at J, with 18 bases between. CDR3 region: CASRGARPLGGYTF. The CDR3 DNA reads as TGTGCCAGCAGGGGGGCAAGGCCCCTCGGTGGCTACACCTTC. The entire variable domain, with the rest obtained from reference TRBV7-9 and TRBJ1-2, is as follows: DTGVSQNPRHKITKRGQNVTFRCDPISEHNRLYWYRQTLGQGPEFLTYFQNEAQLEKSRLLSDRFSAERPKGSFSTLEIQRTEQGDSAMYLCASRGARPLGGYTFGSGTRLTVV.

The chain is built from TRBV2 and TRBJ2-5, with D perhaps TRBD2 (5 bases). The CDR3 has 13 residues. The germline V and J ends were trimmed by 4 bases and 4 bases, with 10 bases remaining between them. In germline, CDR1 is SNHLY, CDR2 FYNNEI. CDR3 sequence reads: CASSGGVGETQYF. CDR3 sequence (DNA): TGTGCCAGCAGTGGGGGAGTAGGAGAGACCCAGTACTTC.

This clone was recorded only once. This chain links TRBV11-1 with TRBJ2-1; 11 bases fit TRBD1. Germline CDR1 and CDR2: SGHAT and FQDESV (reference sequence). The CDR3 sequence is 14 residues long. V gave up 5 bases and J gave up 9 bases; unmatched junction bases: 6. The CDR3 sequence is CASSKRTGGTEQFF. Written as DNA, the CDR3 is TGTGCCAGCAGCAAAAGGACAGGGGGCACTGAGCAGTTCTTC.

This clone was observed once. The genes are TRBV7-8 and TRBJ2-5; D perhaps matches TRBD2 (5 bases). Germline loops: CDR1 SGHVS, CDR2 FQNEAQ. V lost 6 bases, J lost 1 base, and 9 bases lay in between. The length of the CDR3 is 13 residues. CDR3 in DNA: TGTGCCAGCAGATCCGAGGGCCAAGAGACCCAGTACTTC. Translating gives CASRSEGQETQYF.

Comments on this clone: A read error may account for a junction end that differs from germline. This chain joins TRBV7-7 and TRBJ2-1; 10 positions agree with TRBD2. The CDR3 has 14 residues. CDR1 and CDR2 from the germline V gene are SSHAT and FNYEAQ (reference sequence). Written as DNA, the CDR3 is TGTGCTAGCAGCTTAGCGGGAGGCGGGCATGAGCAGTTCTTC. Protein product: CASSLAGGGHEQFF.

The rearrangement uses TRBV6-2 or TRBV6-3 and TRBJ2-7, with D tentatively TRBD2 (5 bases). V lost 6 bases and J 6 bases, leaving 15 bases between the germline ends. Germline V CDR1 and CDR2: MNHEY, SVGEGT. The CDR3 length is 13 residues. DNA of the CDR3: TGTGCCAGCAGCCCCGTGGAGGTGAGCGAGCAGTACTTC. Amino acid sequence: CASSPVEVSEQYF.

With respect to this clone: The same CDR3 also results from other DNA sequences found in this sample. The rearrangement uses TRBV3-1 (or the pseudogene TRBV3-2) and TRBJ2-3; 7 bases align to TRBD1. The V and J ends lost 5 bases and 3 bases, in that order; junction bases with no gene match: 2. The germline V gene has CDR1 LGHDT and CDR2 YNNKEL (reference sequence). The CDR3 is made up of 13 amino acids. The CDR3 DNA reads as TGTGCCAGCAGCGTGGACAGGACAGATACGCAGTATTTT. Residues: CASSVDRTDTQYF.

The CDR3, as DNA: TGCGCCAGCAGCGACGAGGGGACTCGGGCCTTAGATACGCAGTATTTT. Translated: CASSDEGTRALDTQYF. The chain employs TRBV5-1 and TRBJ2-3; tentative D call: TRBD2 (6 bases). This CDR3 region has 16 residues. Germline-derived CDR1 and CDR2 are SGHRS and YFSETQ. V was shortened by 4 bases and J by 5 bases, with 20 bases between the two germline ends.

The J gene is TRBJ1-5, the V gene TRBV19; TRBD1 matches 7 bases. CDR3 size: 15 residues. Germline trimming cut 9 bases from V and 2 bases from J; bases unmatched to any gene: 10. Germline V gene lookup returns CDR1 LNHDA and CDR2 SQIVND (reference sequence). For the CDR3, the DNA is TGTGCCAGCCATGGCGGGCAGGGGGGCAATCAGCCCCAGCATTTT. It is translated as CASHGGQGGNQPQHF.